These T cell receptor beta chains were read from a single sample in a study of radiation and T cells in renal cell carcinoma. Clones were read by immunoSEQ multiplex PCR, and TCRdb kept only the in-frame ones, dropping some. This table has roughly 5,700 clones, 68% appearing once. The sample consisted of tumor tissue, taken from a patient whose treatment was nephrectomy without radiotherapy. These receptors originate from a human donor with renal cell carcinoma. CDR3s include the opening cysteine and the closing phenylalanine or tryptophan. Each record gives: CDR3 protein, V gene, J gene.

CASSLVGGNQPQHF,TRBV5-1,TRBJ1-5
CASSALGVVETQYF,TRBV2,TRBJ2-5
CASSLGSPVSAGELFF,TRBV7-2,TRBJ2-2
CDLLPDYEQYF,TRBV6-1,TRBJ2-7
CASSYEPWDEQFF,TRBV7-3,TRBJ2-1
CASSEIWDRGNSPLHF,TRBV6-6,TRBJ1-6
CASRWGKAGEDEQYF,TRBV6-1,.
CASSQGGQGSEQFF,TRBV4-2,TRBJ2-1
CASSPQGYNEQFF,TRBV19,TRBJ2-1
CASSLKGSTDTQYF,TRBV7-6,TRBJ2-3
CASSEGGNYGYTF,TRBV9,TRBJ1-2
CASSQVMGQGNQPQHF,TRBV4-1,TRBJ1-5
CASSRGRGEKLFF,TRBV6-5,TRBJ1-4
CASSRVRDNNSPLHF,TRBV27,TRBJ1-6
CATSRDRGGWTEAFF,TRBV15,TRBJ1-1
CASSQIATPYNEQFF,TRBV4-1,TRBJ2-1
CASSAGAYNEQFF,TRBV5-1,TRBJ2-1
CSVEFPGDEAFF,TRBV29-1,TRBJ1-1
CASSQGGGGGFTDTQYF,TRBV4-1,TRBJ2-3
CASSPGSYNNEQFF,TRBV6-1,TRBJ2-1
CSVSTGTSGIYNEQFF,TRBV29-1,TRBJ2-1
CASSETQGHSGNTIYF,TRBV25-1,TRBJ1-3
CASSVASLSPSYNEQFF,TRBV9,TRBJ2-1
CSAVPGTSGAQETQYF,TRBV29-1,TRBJ2-5
CASSFDWISGAGYTF,TRBV6-5,TRBJ1-2
CASSLDRGTREQYF,TRBV5-1,TRBJ2-7
CASRQGQGENTEAFF,TRBV5-1,TRBJ1-1
CASSSLGQYGYTF,TRBV28,TRBJ1-2
CASSEQGFFANQPQHF,TRBV27,TRBJ1-5
CASSRGTSGSSGANVLTF,TRBV5-1,TRBJ2-6
CASSLVGASGVYQETQYF,TRBV11-2,TRBJ2-5
CASTLPGQTAPLHF,TRBV28,TRBJ1-6
CAISTDPNYGYTF,TRBV10-3,TRBJ1-2
CASSLAPAGVGRGQFF,TRBV5-5,TRBJ2-1
CASSTRSYNEQFF,TRBV27,TRBJ2-1
CSVRDSQETQYF,TRBV29-1,TRBJ2-5
CASSTTGTGRYEQYF,TRBV25-1,TRBJ2-7
CASTESGTYEQYF,TRBV25-1,.
CASSQVSGGDAYEQYF,TRBV4-1,TRBJ2-7
CASSPWGQAPYEQYF,TRBV5-1,.
CASSSTPVGLNTIYF,TRBV5-5,TRBJ1-3
CASRTSGTGSYNEQFF,TRBV28,TRBJ2-1